The 2 T cell receptor beta chains given below trace back to one sample, sequenced in a study of blood T cell repertoires in COVID-19 (dated by TCRdb to the early 2020s). Library method: the immunoSEQ multiplex PCR assay. The table was pulled from immuneACCESS by TCRdb, which kept in-frame rearrangements only. Such tables lose some clones; where checked, under half of the loss comes from unresolved V genes, and the rest has no known cause. This sample is represented by 410,000 or so clones; 75% to 90% of them were singletons. Of the sample, roughly 1.5% falls within the top ten clones. The sequenced material came from peripheral blood. The receptors were sampled from a woman aged 40 to 50 with COVID-19, enrolled during active disease.

The genes are TRBV13 and TRBJ2-1, with TRBD1 identical over 7 bases. Germline CDR1 and CDR2: PRHDT and FYEKMQ (reference sequence). J lost 8 bases, V lost 5 bases, and 6 bases had no gene match. The CDR3 totals 13 residues. The CDR3 nucleotides are TGTGCCAGCAGCGCCCACGACAGGGATGAGCAGTTCTTC. Amino acid sequence: CASSAHDRDEQFF.

The rearrangement links TRBV5-1 to TRBJ2-5; no reliable D call. Deletions cut 0 bases from V and 5 bases from J, with 8 bases between. Germline assignment: CDR1 SGHRS and CDR2 YFSETQ. CDR3 size: 13 residues. This chain's CDR3 is CASSLGARETQYF. Here the CDR3 DNA reads TGCGCCAGCAGCTTGGGGGCCCGGGAGACCCAGTACTTC.